Listed below are T cell receptor beta chains from one sample, sequenced in a study of PD-1 blockade in classical Hodgkin lymphoma. Clones were read by immunoSEQ multiplex PCR, and TCRdb kept only the in-frame ones, dropping some. Of 50,000 to 75,000 clones in the sample, about 88% were seen once. Specimen: peripheral blood mononuclear cells (PBMCs), collected before the second cycle of nivolumab. Receptors were obtained from a human donor with classical Hodgkin lymphoma. Both conserved end residues are part of each CDR3. The order of the fields is J gene, V gene, clone size, D gene, CDR3 protein, CDR3 DNA. The D gene is left open where the match is weak. Not all rows give a size; the values are once, few, many and, for expanded clones, a class.

j_call: TRBJ1-3; v_call: TRBV7-9; clone_size: few; d_call: NA; cdr3_aa: CASSPSGGNTIYF; cdr3_nt: TGTGCCAGCAGCCCCTCGGGTGGAAACACCATATATTTT
j_call: TRBJ1-1; v_call: TRBV7-9; clone_size: NA; d_call: NA; cdr3_aa: CASSLLTGGPNTEAFF; cdr3_nt: TGTGCCAGCAGCCTGTTAACTGGCGGTCCGAACACTGAAGCTTTCTTT
j_call: TRBJ2-5; v_call: TRBV6-1; clone_size: NA; d_call: NA; cdr3_aa: CASTPGPLGETQYF; cdr3_nt: TGTGCCAGCACCCCGGGCCCCTTGGGAGAGACCCAGTACTTC
j_call: TRBJ2-2; v_call: TRBV5-1; clone_size: NA; d_call: TRBD1; cdr3_aa: CASSLATGAGGELFF; cdr3_nt: TGCGCCAGCAGCTTGGCTACAGGGGCGGGCGGGGAGCTGTTTTTT
j_call: TRBJ1-2; v_call: TRBV6-6; clone_size: NA; d_call: NA; cdr3_aa: CASSSMGQEFNYGYTF; cdr3_nt: TGTGCCAGCAGTTCAATGGGGCAGGAGTTTAACTATGGCTACACCTTC
j_call: TRBJ1-1; v_call: TRBV5-1; clone_size: NA; d_call: TRBD1; cdr3_aa: CASSLVRQGVRVENTEAFF; cdr3_nt: TGCGCCAGCAGCTTGGTAAGACAGGGGGTCCGGGTCGAGAACACTGAAGCTTTCTTT
j_call: TRBJ2-7; v_call: TRBV5-5; clone_size: once; d_call: NA; cdr3_aa: CASSKDIGIYEQYF; cdr3_nt: TGTGCCAGCAGCAAAGACATCGGGATCTACGAGCAGTACTTC
j_call: TRBJ1-1; v_call: TRBV6-5; clone_size: NA; d_call: NA; cdr3_aa: CASSYRGLGTEAFF; cdr3_nt: TGTGCCAGCAGTTACAGGGGGTTGGGCACTGAAGCTTTCTTT
j_call: TRBJ1-4; v_call: TRBV2; clone_size: NA; d_call: NA; cdr3_aa: CASLSALEKLFF; cdr3_nt: TGTGCCAGCTTGTCCGCACTCGAAAAACTGTTTTTT
j_call: TRBJ2-7; v_call: TRBV5-1; clone_size: NA; d_call: NA; cdr3_aa: CASSFEFEQYF; cdr3_nt: TGCGCCAGCAGCTTCGAGTTCGAGCAGTACTTC
j_call: TRBJ1-5; v_call: TRBV7-9; clone_size: NA; d_call: NA; cdr3_aa: CASSRDGDQPQHF; cdr3_nt: TGTGCCAGCAGCCGGGACGGGGATCAGCCCCAGCATTTT
j_call: TRBJ2-3; v_call: TRBV4-1; clone_size: NA; d_call: TRBD2; cdr3_aa: CASSPAGTSGPGGDTQYF; cdr3_nt: TGCGCCAGCAGCCCCGCCGGGACTAGCGGGCCAGGGGGAGATACGCAGTATTTT
j_call: TRBJ2-7; v_call: TRBV4-1; clone_size: NA; d_call: TRBD2; cdr3_aa: CASSQTTSGDYEQYF; cdr3_nt: TGCGCCAGCAGCCAAACGACTAGCGGGGACTACGAGCAGTACTTC
j_call: TRBJ2-2; v_call: TRBV5-4; clone_size: NA; d_call: NA; cdr3_aa: CASSTWTVDTGELFF; cdr3_nt: TGTGCCAGCAGCACCTGGACAGTCGACACCGGGGAGCTGTTTTTT
j_call: TRBJ1-2; v_call: TRBV5-1; clone_size: NA; d_call: NA; cdr3_aa: CASSLAAGQGAGGYTF; cdr3_nt: TGCGCCAGCAGCTTGGCGGCGGGGCAGGGAGCGGGTGGCTACACCTTC
j_call: TRBJ1-2; v_call: TRBV5-1; clone_size: NA; d_call: NA; cdr3_aa: CASSLTAYGYTF; cdr3_nt: TGCGCCAGCAGCCTGACGGCATATGGCTACACCTTC
j_call: TRBJ1-1; v_call: TRBV6-6; clone_size: NA; d_call: NA; cdr3_aa: CASSYSMFEAFF; cdr3_nt: TGTGCCAGCAGTTACTCGATGTTTGAAGCTTTCTTT
j_call: TRBJ1-3; v_call: TRBV4-1; clone_size: NA; d_call: NA; cdr3_aa: CASSLSTGVDGNTIYF; cdr3_nt: TGCGCCAGCAGCCTTTCCACAGGCGTCGACGGAAACACCATATATTTT
j_call: TRBJ1-1; v_call: TRBV5-1; clone_size: NA; d_call: TRBD1; cdr3_aa: CASSLDGQVVTEAFF; cdr3_nt: TGCGCCAGCAGCTTGGACGGACAGGTGGTCACTGAAGCTTTCTTT
j_call: TRBJ1-1; v_call: TRBV6-5; clone_size: NA; d_call: NA; cdr3_aa: CASGLEEAFF; cdr3_nt: TGTGCCAGCGGACTTGAGGAAGCTTTCTTT
j_call: TRBJ1-1; v_call: TRBV6-5; clone_size: NA; d_call: NA; cdr3_aa: CASTEWNGQGAFF; cdr3_nt: TGTGCCAGCACCGAATGGAATGGGCAAGGGGCTTTCTTT
j_call: TRBJ1-5; v_call: TRBV5-1; clone_size: few; d_call: NA; cdr3_aa: CASSLGVNQPQHF; cdr3_nt: TGCGCCAGCAGCTTGGGAGTCAATCAGCCCCAGCATTTT
j_call: TRBJ2-2; v_call: TRBV7-9; clone_size: NA; d_call: NA; cdr3_aa: CASHLGQGITGELFF; cdr3_nt: TGTGCCAGCCACTTAGGGCAGGGAATCACCGGGGAGCTGTTTTTT
j_call: TRBJ2-3; v_call: TRBV30; clone_size: once; d_call: TRBD1; cdr3_aa: CAISGTVIDTQYF; cdr3_nt: TGTGCCATATCTGGGACAGTAATAGATACGCAGTATTTT
j_call: TRBJ1-4; v_call: TRBV28; clone_size: NA; d_call: TRBD1; cdr3_aa: CASSAWDSEKLFF; cdr3_nt: TGTGCCAGCAGTGCATGGGACAGCGAAAAACTGTTTTTT
j_call: TRBJ2-2; v_call: TRBV2; clone_size: NA; d_call: NA; cdr3_aa: CASRPRGLDTGELFF; cdr3_nt: TGTGCCAGCAGGCCCAGGGGATTGGACACCGGGGAGCTGTTTTTT
j_call: TRBJ1-5; v_call: TRBV5-1; clone_size: NA; d_call: NA; cdr3_aa: CASSLVGNQPQHF; cdr3_nt: TGCGCCAGCAGCTTGGTGGGGAATCAGCCCCAGCATTTT
j_call: TRBJ1-5; v_call: TRBV28; clone_size: NA; d_call: NA; cdr3_aa: CASNSPGTTGNQPQHF; cdr3_nt: TGTGCCAGCAACTCCCCCGGGACAACGGGCAATCAGCCCCAGCATTTT
j_call: TRBJ1-6; v_call: TRBV4-1; clone_size: NA; d_call: TRBD1; cdr3_aa: CASSQGPGQPNSPLHF; cdr3_nt: TGCGCCAGCAGCCAAGGCCCGGGACAGCCTAATTCACCCCTCCACTTT
j_call: TRBJ1-1; v_call: TRBV5-8; clone_size: NA; d_call: NA; cdr3_aa: CASSLYRQTNTEAFF; cdr3_nt: TGTGCCAGCAGCTTGTACCGGCAAACGAACACTGAAGCTTTCTTT
j_call: TRBJ1-6; v_call: TRBV11-2; clone_size: few; d_call: NA; cdr3_aa: CASIRGTTGGRAKSPLHF; cdr3_nt: TGTGCCAGCATCCGTGGGACGACGGGGGGGAGGGCAAAATCACCCCTCCACTTT